This T cell receptor beta chain comes out of a study of T-cell memory formation after mild COVID-19. At the level of the study: For the most part, TCR clusters were specific to one donor.

TCRdb re-called the 5' RACE reads with MiXCR, one entry per CDR3 protein. The data contain 150,000 or so distinct CDR3 sequences, approximately 14% of them seen just once; the ten biggest clones take up roughly 15%. Germline lookup yields CDR1 SGHDT and CDR2 YYEEEE. This CDR3 comprises 17 residues. V was cut by 3 bases and J by 1 base, with 17 bases left in between. There are many counts of this clonotype. What it binds is unknown. General study points: Pre-infection memory contained some responding clones, which suggested that cross-reactive memory had joined.

Sequenced: PBMCs or a T cell subset sorted from them (not recorded which). The chain has TRBV5-6 and TRBJ2-1, with D tentatively TRBD1 or TRBD2 (5 bases each). This TCR came from an adult woman who had mild COVID-19 (a few samples of this study predate the infection). Cell type and time point are not known. The CDR3 sequence is CASSSGTFFGSYNEQFF. For the CDR3, the DNA is TGTGCCAGCAGCTCGGGGACGTTTTTTGGGTCCTACAATGAGCAGTTCTTC.